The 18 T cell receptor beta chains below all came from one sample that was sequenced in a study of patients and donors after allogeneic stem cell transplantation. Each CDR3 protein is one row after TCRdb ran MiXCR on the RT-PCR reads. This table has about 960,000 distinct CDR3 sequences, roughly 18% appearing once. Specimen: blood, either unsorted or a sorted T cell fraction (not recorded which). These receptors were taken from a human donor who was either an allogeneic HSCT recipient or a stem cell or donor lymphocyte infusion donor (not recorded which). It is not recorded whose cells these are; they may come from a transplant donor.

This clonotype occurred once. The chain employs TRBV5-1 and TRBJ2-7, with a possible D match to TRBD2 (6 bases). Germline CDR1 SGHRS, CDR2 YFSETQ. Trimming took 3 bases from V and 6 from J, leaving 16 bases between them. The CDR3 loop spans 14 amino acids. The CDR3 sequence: CASSWDAGYAEQYF. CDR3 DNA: TGCGCCAGCAGCTGGGATGCGGGGTACGCCGAGCAGTACTTC.

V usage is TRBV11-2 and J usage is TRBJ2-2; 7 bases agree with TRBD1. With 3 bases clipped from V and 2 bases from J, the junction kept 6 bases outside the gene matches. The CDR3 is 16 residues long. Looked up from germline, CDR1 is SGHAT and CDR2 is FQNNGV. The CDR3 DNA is TGTGCCAGCAGCTTGGTTACAGGGGCAAACACCGGGGAGCTGTTTTTT. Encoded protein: CASSLVTGANTGELFF. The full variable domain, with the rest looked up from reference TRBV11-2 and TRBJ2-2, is EAGVAQSPRYKIIEKRQSVAFWCNPISGHATLYWYQQILGQGPKLLIQFQNNGVVDDSQLPKDRFSAERLKGVDSTLKIQPAKLEDSAVYLCASSLVTGANTGELFFGEGSRLTVL.

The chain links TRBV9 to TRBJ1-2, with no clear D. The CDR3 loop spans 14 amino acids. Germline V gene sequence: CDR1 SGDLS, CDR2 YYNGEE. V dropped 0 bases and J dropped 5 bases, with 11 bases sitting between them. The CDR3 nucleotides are TGTGCCAGCAGCGTAGGTGCGGCAACATATGGCTACACCTTC. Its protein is CASSVGAATYGYTF.

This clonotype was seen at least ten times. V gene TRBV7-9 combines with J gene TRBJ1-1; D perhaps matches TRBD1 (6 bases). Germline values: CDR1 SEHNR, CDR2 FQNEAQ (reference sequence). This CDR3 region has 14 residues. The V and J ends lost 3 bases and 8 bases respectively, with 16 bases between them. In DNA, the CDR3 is TGTGCCAGCAGCTTCATGGACAGCCAAAAAGAAGCTTTCTTT. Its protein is CASSFMDSQKEAFF.

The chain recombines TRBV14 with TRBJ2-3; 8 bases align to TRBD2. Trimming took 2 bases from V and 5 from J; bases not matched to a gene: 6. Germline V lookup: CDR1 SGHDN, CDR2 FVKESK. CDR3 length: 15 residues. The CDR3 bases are TGTGCCAGCAGCCAACGGCGGGGGGATGGAGATACGCAGTATTTT. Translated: CASSQRRGDGDTQYF.

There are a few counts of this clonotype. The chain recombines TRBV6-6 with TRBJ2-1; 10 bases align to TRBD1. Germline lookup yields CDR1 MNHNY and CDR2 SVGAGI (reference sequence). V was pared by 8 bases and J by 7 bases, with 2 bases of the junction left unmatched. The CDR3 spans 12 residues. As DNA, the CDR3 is TGTGCCAGCGACAGGGGGCGGAATGAGCAGTTCTTC. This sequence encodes CASDRGRNEQFF.

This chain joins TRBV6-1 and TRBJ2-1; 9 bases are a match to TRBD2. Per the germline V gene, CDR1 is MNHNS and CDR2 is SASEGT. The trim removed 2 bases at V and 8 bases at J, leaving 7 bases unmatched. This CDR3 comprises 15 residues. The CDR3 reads CASSERAGGPDEQFF. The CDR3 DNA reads TGTGCCAGCAGTGAAAGGGCGGGAGGGCCGGATGAGCAGTTCTTC.

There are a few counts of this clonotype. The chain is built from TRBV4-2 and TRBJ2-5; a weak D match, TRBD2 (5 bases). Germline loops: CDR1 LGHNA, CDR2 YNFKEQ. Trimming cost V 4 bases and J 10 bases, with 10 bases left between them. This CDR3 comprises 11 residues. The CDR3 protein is CASSPAGIQYF. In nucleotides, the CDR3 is TGTGCCAGCAGCCCGGCCGGGATCCAGTACTTC.

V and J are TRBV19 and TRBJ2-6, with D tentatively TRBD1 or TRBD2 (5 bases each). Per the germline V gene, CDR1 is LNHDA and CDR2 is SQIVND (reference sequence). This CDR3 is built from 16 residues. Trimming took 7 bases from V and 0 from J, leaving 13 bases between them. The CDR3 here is CASTPGRPSGANVLTF. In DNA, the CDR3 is TGTGCCAGTACCCCGGGACGGCCCTCTGGGGCCAACGTCCTGACTTTC.

CDR3 in amino acids: CASSYGPKENEQYF. CDR3 coding DNA: TGTGCCAGCAGTTACGGACCGAAGGAGAACGAGCAGTACTTC. This sequence joins TRBV6-5 and TRBJ2-7; D remains ambiguous. V was trimmed by 2 bases and J by 5 bases, leaving 13 bases between them. CDR1 is MNHEY, CDR2 SVGAGI, per germline. This CDR3 contains 14 residues.

CDR3 sequence reads: CASSLDLAGAGNEQFF. DNA of the CDR3: TGTGCCAGCAGCCTCGACCTAGCGGGGGCGGGAAATGAGCAGTTCTTC. The chain uses TRBV6-4 and TRBJ2-1; TRBD2 aligns across 10 bases. The J segment lost 7 bases and the V segment lost 6 bases, leaving 12 bases of the junction unmatched. Germline assignment: CDR1 MRHNA and CDR2 SNTAGT. This CDR3 contains 16 residues.

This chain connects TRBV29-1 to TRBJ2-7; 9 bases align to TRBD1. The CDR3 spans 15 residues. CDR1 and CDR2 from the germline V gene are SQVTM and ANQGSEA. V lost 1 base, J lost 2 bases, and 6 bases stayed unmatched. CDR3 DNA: TGCAGCGTTGAAGGGGGACAGGGATGGACCTACGAGCAGTACTTC. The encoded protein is CSVEGGQGWTYEQYF.

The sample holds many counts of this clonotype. CDR3 region: CASSVQGGQPQHF. The CDR3 nucleotides read TGTGCCAGCAGTGTCCAGGGGGGTCAGCCCCAGCATTTT. The chain has TRBV12-3 or TRBV12-4 and TRBJ1-5; 7 bases agree with TRBD1. J was trimmed by 6 bases and V by 5 bases; bases with no gene match: 4. There are 13 residues in the CDR3.

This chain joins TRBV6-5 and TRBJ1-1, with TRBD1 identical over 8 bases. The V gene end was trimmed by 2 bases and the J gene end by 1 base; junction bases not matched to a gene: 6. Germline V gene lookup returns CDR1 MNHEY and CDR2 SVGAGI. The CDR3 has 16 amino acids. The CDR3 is CASSYPQGAGNTEAFF. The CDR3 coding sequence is TGTGCCAGCAGTTACCCCCAGGGGGCTGGGAACACTGAAGCTTTCTTT.

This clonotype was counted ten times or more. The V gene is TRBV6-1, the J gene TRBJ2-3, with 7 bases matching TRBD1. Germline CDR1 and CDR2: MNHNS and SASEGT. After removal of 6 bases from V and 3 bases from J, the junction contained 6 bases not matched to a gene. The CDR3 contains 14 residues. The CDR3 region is CASSRQGWTDTQYF. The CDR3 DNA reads TGTGCCAGCAGCCGACAGGGTTGGACAGATACGCAGTATTTT.

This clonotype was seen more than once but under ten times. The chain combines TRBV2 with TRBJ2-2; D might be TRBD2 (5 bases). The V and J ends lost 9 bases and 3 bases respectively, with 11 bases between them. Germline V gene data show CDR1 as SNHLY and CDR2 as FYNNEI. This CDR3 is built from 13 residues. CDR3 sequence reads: CARHGADTGELFF. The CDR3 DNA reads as TGTGCCAGACATGGAGCGGACACCGGGGAGCTGTTTTTT. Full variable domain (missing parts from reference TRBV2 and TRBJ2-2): EPEVTQTPSHQVTQMGQEVILRCVPISNHLYFYWYRQILGQKVEFLVSFYNNEISEKSEIFDDQFSVERPDGSNFTLKIRSTKLEDSAMYFCARHGADTGELFFGEGSRLTVL.

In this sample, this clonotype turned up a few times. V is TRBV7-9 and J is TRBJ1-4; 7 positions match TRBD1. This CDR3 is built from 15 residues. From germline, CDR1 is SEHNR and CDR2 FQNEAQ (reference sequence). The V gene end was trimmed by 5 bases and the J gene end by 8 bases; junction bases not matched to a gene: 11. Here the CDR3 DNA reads TGTGCCAGCAGCCTGTCGACAGGGCTTGGGGAAAAACTGTTTTTT. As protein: CASSLSTGLGEKLFF.

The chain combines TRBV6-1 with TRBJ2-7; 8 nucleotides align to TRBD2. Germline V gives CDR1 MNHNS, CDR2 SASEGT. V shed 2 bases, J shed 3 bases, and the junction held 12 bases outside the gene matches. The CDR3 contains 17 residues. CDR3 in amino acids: CASSERGVRSGSYEQYF. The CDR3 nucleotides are TGTGCCAGCAGTGAAAGAGGGGTCAGGAGCGGGAGCTACGAGCAGTACTTC.